The clone carrying this T cell receptor beta chain was recorded a few times. This entry comes from a study of blood T cell repertoires in COVID-19. V lost 8 bases to trimming and J lost 2 bases; unmatched junction nucleotides: 12. The CDR3 spans 20 residues. Germline CDR1 reads LNHDA; CDR2 reads SQIVND (reference sequence). Repertoires were generated with immunoSEQ multiplex PCR, while TCRdb's copy carries only in-frame clones and drops some. The table has more than 200,000 clones, 70% to 90% seen once. The sequence derives from a man between 18 and 29 years old with active or convalescent COVID-19. Sequenced: peripheral blood. The rearrangement uses TRBV19 and TRBJ2-6, with 16 positions matching TRBD2. The CDR3 region has the DNA TGTGCCAGTGAACTATCAAAGGGACTAGCGGGGGGGCCTGGGGCCAACGTCCTGACTTTC. It yields the protein CASELSKGLAGGPGANVLTF.